Sequencing of this T cell receptor (beta chain) was carried out in a study of OX40 agonist ivuxolimab in advanced cancers. TCRdb's table, derived via immunoSEQ multiplex PCR, lists solely in-frame clones and lacks some. The data contain about 75,000 clones, about 85% of them singletons. V trimming: 0 bases; J trimming: 8 bases; junction bases outside the gene matches: 5. The CDR3 extends over 15 amino acids. The V gene's germline CDR1 is MNHEY and CDR2 SVGAGI. This clone was picked up one time. The receptor was isolated from an adult with an advanced solid tumor such as melanoma, head and neck, liver or kidney cancer. Here the sequenced sample was CD4+ or CD8+ T cells sorted from blood, taken in a trial of the OX40 agonist ivuxolimab. V and J are TRBV6-5 and TRBJ1-4, with 8 bases that match TRBD1. The CDR3 nucleotides are TGTGCCAGCAGTTACTCGCTCAGGGGGCGCGAAAAACTGTTTTTT. Protein sequence: CASSYSLRGREKLFF.